This T cell receptor beta chain emerged from a study of tumor-infiltrating lymphocytes in localized non-small cell lung cancer. Study as a whole: Some samples were collected after neoadjuvant chemotherapy; smokers, never-smokers and several histologies were included.

This clone appeared a single time. The table came from immunoSEQ multiplex PCR; TCRdb's copy has only in-frame clones and leaves some out. Among around 17,000 clones listed, 45% to 50% were seen once. The CDR3 is 15 amino acids. Looked up from germline, CDR1 is LGHNA and CDR2 is YNFKEQ. Losses at the gene ends were 0 bases for V and 6 bases for J; bases not matched to a gene: 6. The sample taken for sequencing was lung tumor tissue. The chain couples TRBV4-2 to TRBJ1-2, with TRBD1 matching 8 bases. The sequence was collected from a human donor with non-small cell lung cancer. In DNA form, the CDR3 reads TGTGCCAGCAGCCAAGATCCCGGACAGGGAAATGGCTACACCTTC. This encodes CASSQDPGQGNGYTF.